The TCR beta chain under discussion was sequenced for a study of control samples from healthy donors and cancer patients. The CDR3 extends over 15 amino acids. Trimming took off 0 bases at V and 2 bases at J, with 10 bases between the two ends. CDR1 is SGHNT, CDR2 YENEEA, per germline. Profiling relied on immunoSEQ multiplex PCR, and the TCRdb table lists in-frame clones only, not all of them. The data hold about 85,000 clones, with 70% to 90% observed a single time. The receptor comes from a woman aged 55-75 years in good health. The material sequenced was blood. The rearrangement joins TRBV11-3 to TRBJ1-1, with a weak D call TRBD1 (5 bases). The CDR3 is CASSLEAGTNTEAFF. The CDR3 bases are TGTGCCAGCAGCTTAGAAGCAGGGACCAACACTGAAGCTTTCTTT.